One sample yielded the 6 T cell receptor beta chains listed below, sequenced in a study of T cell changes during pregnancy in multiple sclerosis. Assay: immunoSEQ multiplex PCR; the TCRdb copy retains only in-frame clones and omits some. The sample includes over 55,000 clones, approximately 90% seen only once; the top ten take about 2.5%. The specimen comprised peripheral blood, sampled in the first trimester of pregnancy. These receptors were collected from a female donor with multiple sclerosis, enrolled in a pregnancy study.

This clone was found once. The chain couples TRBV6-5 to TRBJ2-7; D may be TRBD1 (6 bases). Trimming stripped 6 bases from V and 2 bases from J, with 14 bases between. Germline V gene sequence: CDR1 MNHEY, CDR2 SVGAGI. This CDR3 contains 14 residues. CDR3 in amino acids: CASSNGDITYEQYF. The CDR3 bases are TGTGCCAGCAGCAATGGGGACATAACCTACGAGCAGTACTTC.

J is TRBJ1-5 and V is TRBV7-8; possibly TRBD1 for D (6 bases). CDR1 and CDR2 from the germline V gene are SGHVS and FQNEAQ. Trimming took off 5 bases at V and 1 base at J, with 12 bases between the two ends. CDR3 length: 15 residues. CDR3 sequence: CASSLEQGSNQPQHF. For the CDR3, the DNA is TGTGCCAGCAGCCTCGAACAGGGAAGCAATCAGCCCCAGCATTTT.

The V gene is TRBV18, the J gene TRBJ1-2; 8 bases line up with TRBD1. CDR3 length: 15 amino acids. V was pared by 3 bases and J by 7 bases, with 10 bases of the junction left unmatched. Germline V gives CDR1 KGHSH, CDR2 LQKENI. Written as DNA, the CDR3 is TGTGCCAGCTCACCGTCTATTGGACAGGGAAGTGGCTACACCTTC. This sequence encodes CASSPSIGQGSGYTF. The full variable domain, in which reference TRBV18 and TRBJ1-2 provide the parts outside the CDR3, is NAGVMQNPRHLVRRRGQEARLRCSPMKGHSHVYWYRQLPEEGLKFMVYLQKENIIDESGMPKERFSAEFPKEGPSILRIQQVVRGDSAAYFCASSPSIGQGSGYTFGSGTRLTVV.

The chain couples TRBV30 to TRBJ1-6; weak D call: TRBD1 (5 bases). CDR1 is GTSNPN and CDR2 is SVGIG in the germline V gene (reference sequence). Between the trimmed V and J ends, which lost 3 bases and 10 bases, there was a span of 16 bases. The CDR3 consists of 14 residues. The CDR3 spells CAWRRDYVSSPLHF. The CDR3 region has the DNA TGTGCCTGGAGAAGGGACTATGTTTCCTCACCCCTCCACTTT.

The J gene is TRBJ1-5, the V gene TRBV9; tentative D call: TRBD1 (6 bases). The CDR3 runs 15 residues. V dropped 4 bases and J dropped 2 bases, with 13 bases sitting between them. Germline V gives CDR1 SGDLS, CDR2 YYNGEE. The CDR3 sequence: CASSRRGSGNQPQHF. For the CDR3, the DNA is TGTGCCAGCAGCCGCAGGGGTTCTGGCAATCAGCCCCAGCATTTT.

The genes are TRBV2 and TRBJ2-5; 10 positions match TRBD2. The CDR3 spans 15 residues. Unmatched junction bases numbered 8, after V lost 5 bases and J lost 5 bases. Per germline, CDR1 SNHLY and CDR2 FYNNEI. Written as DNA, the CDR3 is TGTGCCAGCAGTCCGAGCGGGGGGGCCTGGGAGACCCAGTACTTC. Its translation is CASSPSGGAWETQYF.